The 13 T cell receptor beta chains reported below all come from one sample, sequenced in a study of T cells in Graves' hyperthyroidism and ophthalmopathy (dated by TCRdb to the late 2010s). Library prep was done by multiplex PCR. Sequencing was performed on an Illumina HiSeq 2000. The TCR beta CDR3 regions were amplified from RNA transcripts. A first-round RT-PCR of the TCR CDR3 used the HTBI primer set with the Qiagen OneStep RT-PCR kit. The public reads were run again by TCRdb, first through fastp at Q25 and then through MiXCR, and only productive beta chains were kept. Identical CDR3 proteins give one entry, which carries the most common genes and DNA. For this sample there are hundreds of thousands of distinct CDR3 sequences; roughly a third appear just once. The ten largest clones capture more than 25% of the sample. The sequencing input was blood. The receptors were gathered from a woman aged 40-49 years with Graves' hyperthyroidism.

The V gene is TRBV12-5, the J gene TRBJ1-2; TRBD1 matches at 9 bases. The CDR3 length is 16 residues. Losses at the gene ends were 9 bases for V and 3 bases for J; bases not matched to a gene: 14. Germline CDR1 LGHNT, CDR2 FRNRAP. CDR3 sequence reads: CASLGDRVYPDYGYTF. CDR3 in DNA: TGTGCTAGCTTAGGGGACAGGGTGTATCCCGACTATGGCTACACCTTC.

Only one count was recorded for this clonotype. A single base separates this from a much larger clone, so it may be a read error. This sequence joins TRBV10-3 and TRBJ2-7; D is perhaps TRBD1 (5 bases). Germline assignment: CDR1 ENHRY and CDR2 SYGVKD. CDR3 length equals 12 residues. The CDR3 DNA reads TGTGTCATTGCACAGGTCTCCTACGAGCAGTACTTC. It yields the protein CVIAQVSYEQYF.

Only a few counts were recorded for this clonotype. The chain is built from TRBV18 and TRBJ1-1; possible D gene TRBD1, 5 bases. V was pared by 6 bases and J by 7 bases, with 9 bases between. Germline V lookup: CDR1 KGHSH, CDR2 LQKENI. CDR3 length equals 11 residues. The DNA of the CDR3 is TGTGCCAGCTCTGACCAGGGTGAAGCTTTCTTT. Encoded protein: CASSDQGEAFF.

The rearrangement links TRBV20-1 to TRBJ1-1; 9 bases match TRBD1. Germline CDR1 and CDR2: DFQATT and SNEGSKA (reference sequence). The V segment lost 2 bases and the J segment 4 bases; nucleotides outside the gene matches: 8. The CDR3 length is 15 residues. The CDR3 region is CSARRRTGVATEAFF. The DNA of the CDR3 is TGCAGTGCTAGACGCCGGACAGGGGTTGCCACTGAAGCTTTCTTT.

This rearrangement joins TRBV20-1 to TRBJ2-7; TRBD1 or TRBD2 may be the D gene (5 bases each). The ends were cut back, 0 bases at V and 5 bases at J, with 11 bases in the middle. Germline CDR1 DFQATT, CDR2 SNEGSKA (reference sequence). The CDR3 has 13 amino acids. CDR3 bases: TGCAGTGCTAGAGAGGGGGAGCGCGACGAGCAGTACTTC. Protein product: CSAREGERDEQYF.

Worth noting for this clonotype: At one boundary the junction diverges from the germline segment, which might be a read error. The chain uses TRBV7-4 and TRBJ1-2; a possible D gene is TRBD1 (6 bases). Germline assignment: CDR1 SGHVT and CDR2 SQSDAQ. The CDR3 contains 15 residues. CDR3 in DNA: TGTACCAGCAGCTTGGAGGGGGGGAGAGGGGCCGGCTACACCTTC. Translation: CTSSLEGGRGAGYTF.

This clonotype turned up a few times. The rearrangement joins TRBV10-2 to TRBJ2-2; D is unresolved. V was trimmed by 2 bases and J by 4 bases, leaving 11 bases between them. CDR1 and CDR2 from the germline V gene are WSHSY and SAAADI. CDR3 size: 15 residues. DNA for the CDR3: TGCGCCAGCAGTGAGATAGTTGGATCCACCGGGGAGCTGTTTTTT. This gives the protein CASSEIVGSTGELFF.

Turning to this clonotype: Germline and junction disagree at one end, which may indicate a read error. The chain uses TRBV10-3 and TRBJ2-7; 9 bases line up with TRBD1. CDR1 and CDR2 (germline): ENHRY, SYGVKD. This CDR3 is built from 20 residues. In DNA form, the CDR3 reads TGTGCCAGCAGTTCTCCCCCCGGGACAGGGATCCATAGGAGGGCCTACGAGCAGTACTTC. Protein sequence: CASSSPPGTGIHRRAYEQYF.

Comments on this clonotype: Just one base apart from a much larger clone, this may be a read error. V usage is TRBV6-1 and J usage is TRBJ1-1; a weak D match, TRBD1 (5 bases). This CDR3 is 14 amino acids long. CDR1 MNHNS and CDR2 SASEGT come from the germline V gene. The CDR3 sequence is CGSGLQGPLTEAFF. CDR3 coding DNA: TGTGGCAGCGGACTTCAGGGCCCGTTAACTGAAGCTTTCTTT.

For this clonotype: One end of the junction varies from germline; a read error may be responsible. This chain links TRBV14 with TRBJ2-7; 8 bases are a match to TRBD2. This CDR3 contains 16 residues. CDR1 and CDR2 from the germline V gene are SGHDN and FVKESK. Here the CDR3 DNA reads TGTGCCAGCAGCCAGACGCGGGGACTAGGAGTATACGGGCAGTACTTC. Encoded protein: CASSQTRGLGVYGQYF.

The table lists this clonotype with a few counts. The chain combines TRBV2 with TRBJ1-6; the D is unclear. V lost 7 bases and J 7 bases, leaving 11 bases between the germline ends. The CDR3 loop spans 13 amino acids. Per germline, CDR1 SNHLY and CDR2 FYNNEI. The CDR3 nucleotides are TGTGCCAGCAAGGTTCGGACCAATTCACCCCTCCACTTT. Protein product: CASKVRTNSPLHF.

The rearrangement joins TRBV7-9 to TRBJ2-7; 7 bases map to TRBD1. V shed 6 bases and J 3 bases; nucleotides not matched to a gene: 11. The CDR3 runs 15 residues. Germline V CDR1 and CDR2: SEHNR, FQNEAQ (reference sequence). CDR3 in amino acids: CASSSPGTESYEQYF. The CDR3, as DNA: TGTGCCAGCAGTTCACCCGGGACAGAAAGCTACGAGCAGTACTTC.

Turning to this clonotype: A much bigger clone sits one base away, suggesting this may be a read error. The rearrangement links TRBV6-5 to TRBJ1-2; D perhaps matches TRBD1 (5 bases). From germline, CDR1 is MNHEY and CDR2 SVGAGI. This CDR3 is 14 amino acids long. The chain's CDR3 is CASSYDSLNYGHTF. In nucleotides, the CDR3 is TGTGCCAGCAGTTACGACAGCTTGAACTATGGCCACACCTTC.